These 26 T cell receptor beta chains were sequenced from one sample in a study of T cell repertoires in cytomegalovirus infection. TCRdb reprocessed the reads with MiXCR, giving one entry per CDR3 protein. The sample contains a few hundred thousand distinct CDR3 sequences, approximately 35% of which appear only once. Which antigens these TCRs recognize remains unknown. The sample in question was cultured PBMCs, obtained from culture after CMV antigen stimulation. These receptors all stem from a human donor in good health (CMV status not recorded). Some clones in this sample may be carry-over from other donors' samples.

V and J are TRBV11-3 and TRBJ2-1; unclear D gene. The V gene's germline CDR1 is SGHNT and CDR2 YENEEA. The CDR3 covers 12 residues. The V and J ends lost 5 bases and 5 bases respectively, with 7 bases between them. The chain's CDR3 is CASSIPNNEQFF. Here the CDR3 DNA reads TGTGCCAGCAGCATTCCCAACAATGAGCAGTTCTTC.

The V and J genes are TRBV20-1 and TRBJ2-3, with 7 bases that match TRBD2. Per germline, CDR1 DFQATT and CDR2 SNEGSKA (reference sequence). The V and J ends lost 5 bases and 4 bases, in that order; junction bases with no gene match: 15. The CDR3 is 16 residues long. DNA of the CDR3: TGCAGTGCTGACGGCTTTGGTGCGGGAGATCCAGATACGCAGTATTTT. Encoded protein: CSADGFGAGDPDTQYF.

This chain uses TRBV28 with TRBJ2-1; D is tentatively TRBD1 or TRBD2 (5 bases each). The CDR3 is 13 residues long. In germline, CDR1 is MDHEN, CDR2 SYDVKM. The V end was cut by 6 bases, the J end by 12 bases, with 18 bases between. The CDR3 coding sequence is TGTGCCAGCAGCCGAGGGGCAGGTTTTGGGCAGTTCTTC. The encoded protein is CASSRGAGFGQFF.

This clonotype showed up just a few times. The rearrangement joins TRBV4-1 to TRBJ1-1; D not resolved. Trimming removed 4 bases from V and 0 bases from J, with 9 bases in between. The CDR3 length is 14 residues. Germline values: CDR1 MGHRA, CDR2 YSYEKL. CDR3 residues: CASSPPAMNTEAFF. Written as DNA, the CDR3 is TGCGCCAGCAGCCCGCCGGCCATGAACACTGAAGCTTTCTTT.

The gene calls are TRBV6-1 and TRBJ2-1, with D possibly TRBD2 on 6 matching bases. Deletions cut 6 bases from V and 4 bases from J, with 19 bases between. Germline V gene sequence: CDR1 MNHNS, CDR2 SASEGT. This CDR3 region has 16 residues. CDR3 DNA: TGTGCCAGCAGACCCGACAGCGGAGGGGCATACAATGAGCAGTTCTTC. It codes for CASRPDSGGAYNEQFF.

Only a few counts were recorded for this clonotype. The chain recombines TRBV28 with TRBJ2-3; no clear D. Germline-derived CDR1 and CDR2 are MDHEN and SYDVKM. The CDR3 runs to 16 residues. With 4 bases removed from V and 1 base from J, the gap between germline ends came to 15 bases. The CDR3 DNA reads TGTGCCAGCAGTTCCCTTGAGAGAGTGGGCACAGATACGCAGTATTTT. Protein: CASSSLERVGTDTQYF.

CDR3 loop: CATSDSGLYKRGTDTQYF. In nucleotides, the CDR3 is TGTGCCACCAGTGATTCCGGGCTTTATAAAAGGGGGACAGATACGCAGTATTTT. J is TRBJ2-3 and V is TRBV24-1; tentative D call: TRBD1 (6 bases). The germline CDR1 and CDR2 sequences are KGHDR and SFDVKD. The V and J ends lost 2 bases and 3 bases respectively, with 20 bases between them. The CDR3 runs 18 residues.

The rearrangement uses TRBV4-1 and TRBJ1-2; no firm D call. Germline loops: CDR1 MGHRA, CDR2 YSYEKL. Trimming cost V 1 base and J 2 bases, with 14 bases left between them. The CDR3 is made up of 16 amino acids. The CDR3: CASSQVGPQSNYGYTF. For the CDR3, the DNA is TGCGCCAGCAGCCAAGTAGGGCCGCAGAGCAACTATGGCTACACCTTC.

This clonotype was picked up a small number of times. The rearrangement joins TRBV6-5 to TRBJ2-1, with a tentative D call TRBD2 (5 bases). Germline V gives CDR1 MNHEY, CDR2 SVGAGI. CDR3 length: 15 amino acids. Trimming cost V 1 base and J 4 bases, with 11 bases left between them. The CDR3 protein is CASSYLPSRYNEQFF. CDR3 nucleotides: TGTGCCAGCAGTTACTTGCCTAGCCGATACAATGAGCAGTTCTTC.

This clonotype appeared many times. The CDR3 here is CASSMNRHLNTEAFF. The DNA of the CDR3 is TGTGCCAGTAGTATGAACAGACACCTGAACACTGAAGCTTTCTTT. The chain recombines TRBV19 with TRBJ1-1; D gene uncertain. Trimming removed 3 bases at V and 0 bases at J, with 11 bases between. Germline V gene data show CDR1 as LNHDA and CDR2 as SQIVND (reference sequence). The length of the CDR3 is 15 residues.

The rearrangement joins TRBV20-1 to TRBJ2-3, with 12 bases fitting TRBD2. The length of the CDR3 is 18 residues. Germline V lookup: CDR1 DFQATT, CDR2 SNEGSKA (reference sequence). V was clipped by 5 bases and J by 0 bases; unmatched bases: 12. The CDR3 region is CSAHLTSGSSTSTDTQYF. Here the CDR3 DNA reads TGCAGTGCTCACCTGACTAGCGGGAGCTCGACTAGCACAGATACGCAGTATTTT.

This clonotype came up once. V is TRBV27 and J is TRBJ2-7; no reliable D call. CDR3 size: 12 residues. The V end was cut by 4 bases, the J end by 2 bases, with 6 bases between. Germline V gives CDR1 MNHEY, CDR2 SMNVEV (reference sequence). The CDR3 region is CASSSNPYEQYF. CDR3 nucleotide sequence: TGTGCCAGCAGTTCCAATCCCTACGAGCAGTACTTC.

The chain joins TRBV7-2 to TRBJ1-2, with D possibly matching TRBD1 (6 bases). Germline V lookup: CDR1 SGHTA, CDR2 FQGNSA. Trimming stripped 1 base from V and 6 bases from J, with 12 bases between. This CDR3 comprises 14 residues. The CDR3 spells CASSLERQVDGYTF. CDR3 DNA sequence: TGTGCCAGCAGCTTAGAGAGACAGGTTGATGGCTACACCTTC. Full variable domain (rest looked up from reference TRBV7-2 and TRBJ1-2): GAGVSQSPSNKVTEKGKDVELRCDPISGHTALYWYRQSLGQGLEFLIYFQGNSAPDKSGLPSDRFSAERTGGSVSTLTIQRTQQEDSAVYLCASSLERQVDGYTFGSGTRLTVV.

CDR3 sequence reads: CASSINFGTTNEQFF. The CDR3 DNA reads as TGTGCCAGCAGCATAAACTTCGGGACTACAAATGAGCAGTTCTTC. This chain links TRBV28 with TRBJ2-1; 7 nucleotides line up with TRBD2. V lost 6 bases, J lost 7 bases, and 12 bases stayed unmatched. The germline V gene has CDR1 MDHEN and CDR2 SYDVKM. This CDR3 is built from 15 residues.

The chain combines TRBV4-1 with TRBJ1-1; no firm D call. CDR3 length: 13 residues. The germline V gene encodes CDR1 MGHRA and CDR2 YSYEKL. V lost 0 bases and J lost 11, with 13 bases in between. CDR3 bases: TGCGCCAGCAGCCAAGATCTTGTCAGTGGGGCTTTCTTT. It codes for CASSQDLVSGAFF.

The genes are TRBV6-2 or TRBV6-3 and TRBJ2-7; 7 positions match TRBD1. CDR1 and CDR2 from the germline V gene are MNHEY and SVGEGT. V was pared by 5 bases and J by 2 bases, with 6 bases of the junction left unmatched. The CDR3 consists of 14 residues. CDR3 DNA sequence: TGTGCCAGCAGTGGATCGGGACAGACCTACGAGCAGTACTTC. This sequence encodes CASSGSGQTYEQYF.

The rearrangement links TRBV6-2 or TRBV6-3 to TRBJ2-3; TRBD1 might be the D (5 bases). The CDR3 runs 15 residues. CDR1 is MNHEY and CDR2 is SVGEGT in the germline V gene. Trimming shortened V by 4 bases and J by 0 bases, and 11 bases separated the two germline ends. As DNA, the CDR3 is TGTGCCAGCAGTTTGTCTGCAGGGAGCACAGATACGCAGTATTTT. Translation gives CASSLSAGSTDTQYF.

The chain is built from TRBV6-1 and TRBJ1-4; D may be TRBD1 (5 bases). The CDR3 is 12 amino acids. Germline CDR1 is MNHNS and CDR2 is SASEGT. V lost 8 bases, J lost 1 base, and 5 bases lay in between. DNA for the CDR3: TGTGCCAGCGGGGGAACTAATGAAAAACTGTTTTTT. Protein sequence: CASGGTNEKLFF.

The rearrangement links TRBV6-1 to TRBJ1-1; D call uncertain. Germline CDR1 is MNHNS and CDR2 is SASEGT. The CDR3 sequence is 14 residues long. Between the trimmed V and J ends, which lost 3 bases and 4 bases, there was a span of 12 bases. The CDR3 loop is CASSDMGRSTEAFF. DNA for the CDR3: TGTGCCAGCAGTGATATGGGGAGAAGCACTGAAGCTTTCTTT.

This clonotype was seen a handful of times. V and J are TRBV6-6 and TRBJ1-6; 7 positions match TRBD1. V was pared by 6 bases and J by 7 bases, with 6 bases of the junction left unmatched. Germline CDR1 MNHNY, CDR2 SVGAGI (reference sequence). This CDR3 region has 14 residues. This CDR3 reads CASSQDRSNSPLHF. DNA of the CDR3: TGTGCCAGCAGCCAGGACAGGAGCAATTCACCCCTCCACTTT.

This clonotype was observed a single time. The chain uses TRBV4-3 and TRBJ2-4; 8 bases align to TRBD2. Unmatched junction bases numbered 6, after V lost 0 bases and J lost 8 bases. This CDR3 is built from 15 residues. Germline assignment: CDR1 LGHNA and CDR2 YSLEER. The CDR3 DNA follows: TGCGCCAGCAGCCAAGATCTAGGGACTAGGGACATTCAGTACTTC. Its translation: CASSQDLGTRDIQYF.

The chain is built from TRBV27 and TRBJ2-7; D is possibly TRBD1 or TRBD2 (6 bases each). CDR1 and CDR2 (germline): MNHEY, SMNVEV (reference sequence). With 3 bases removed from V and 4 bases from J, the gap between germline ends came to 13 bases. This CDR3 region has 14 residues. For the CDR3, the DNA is TGTGCCAGCAGTTTCGGGGGCCCCGCTTACGAGCAGTACGTC. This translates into CASSFGGPAYEQYV.

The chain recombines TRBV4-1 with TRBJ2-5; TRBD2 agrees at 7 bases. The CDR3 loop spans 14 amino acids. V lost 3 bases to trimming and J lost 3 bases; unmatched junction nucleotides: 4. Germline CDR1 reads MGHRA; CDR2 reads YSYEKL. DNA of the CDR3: TGCGCCAGCAGCCACTCCCGGGAGGAAGAGACCCAGTACTTC. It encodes CASSHSREEETQYF.

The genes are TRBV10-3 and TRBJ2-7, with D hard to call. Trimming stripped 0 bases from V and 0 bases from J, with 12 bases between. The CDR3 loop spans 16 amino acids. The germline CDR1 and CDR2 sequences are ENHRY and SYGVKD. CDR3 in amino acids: CAISESIFSSSYEQYF. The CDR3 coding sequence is TGTGCCATCAGTGAGTCGATTTTCTCGAGCTCCTACGAGCAGTACTTC.

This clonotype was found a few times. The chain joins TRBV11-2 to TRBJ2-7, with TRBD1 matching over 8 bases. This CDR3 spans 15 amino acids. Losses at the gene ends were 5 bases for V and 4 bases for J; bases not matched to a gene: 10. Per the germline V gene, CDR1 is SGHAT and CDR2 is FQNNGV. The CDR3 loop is CASSPGDRGGYEQYV. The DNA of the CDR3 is TGTGCCAGCAGCCCCGGAGACAGGGGAGGTTACGAGCAGTACGTC.

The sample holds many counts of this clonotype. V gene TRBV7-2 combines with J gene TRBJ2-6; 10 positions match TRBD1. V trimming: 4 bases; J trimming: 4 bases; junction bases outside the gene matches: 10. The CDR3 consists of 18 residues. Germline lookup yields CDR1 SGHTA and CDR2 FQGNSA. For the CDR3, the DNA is TGTGCCAGCAGCTCACCGGGACAGGGGTGGGAGGGGGCCAACGTCCTGACTTTC. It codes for CASSSPGQGWEGANVLTF.